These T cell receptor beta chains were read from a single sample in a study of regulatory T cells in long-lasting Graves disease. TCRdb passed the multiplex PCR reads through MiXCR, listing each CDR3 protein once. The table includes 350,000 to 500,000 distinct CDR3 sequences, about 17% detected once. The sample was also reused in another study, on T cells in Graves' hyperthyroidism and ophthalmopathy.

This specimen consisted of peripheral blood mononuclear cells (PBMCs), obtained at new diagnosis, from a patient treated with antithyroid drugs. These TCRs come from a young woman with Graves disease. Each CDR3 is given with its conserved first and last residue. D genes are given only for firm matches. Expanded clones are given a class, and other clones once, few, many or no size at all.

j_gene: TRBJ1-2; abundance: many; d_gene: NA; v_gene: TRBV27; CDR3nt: TGTGCCAGCAGTTTCACGGGACACCTCTATGGCTACACCTTC; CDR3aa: CASSFTGHLYGYTF
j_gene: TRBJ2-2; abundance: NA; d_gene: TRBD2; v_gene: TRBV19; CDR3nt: TGTGCCAGTAGTTCCATAGCGGGAGCTAGCGGAACCGGGGAGCTGTTTTTT; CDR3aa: CASSSIAGASGTGELFF
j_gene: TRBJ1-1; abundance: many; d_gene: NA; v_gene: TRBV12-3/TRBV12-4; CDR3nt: TGTGCCAGCAGTTTTTTGCCGACTGAAGCTTTCTTT; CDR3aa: CASSFLPTEAFF
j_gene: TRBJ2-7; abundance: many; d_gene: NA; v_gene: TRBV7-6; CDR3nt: TGTGCCAGCAGCGTAGCCGGGACCTCCTACGAGCAGTACTTC; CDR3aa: CASSVAGTSYEQYF
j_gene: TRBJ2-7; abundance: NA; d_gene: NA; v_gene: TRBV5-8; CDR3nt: TGTGCCAGCAGTCTCTACGGAAAATACTACGAGCAGTACTTC; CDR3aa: CASSLYGKYYEQYF
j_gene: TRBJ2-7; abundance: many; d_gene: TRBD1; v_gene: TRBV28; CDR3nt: TGTGCCAGCAGTCTCCCGGGACAGGGTCAACGAGAGCAGTACTTC; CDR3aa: CASSLPGQGQREQYF
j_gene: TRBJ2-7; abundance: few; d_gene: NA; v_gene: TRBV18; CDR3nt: TGTGCCAGCTCACCAATTTCTCGCGGGGCCTACGAGCAGTACTTC; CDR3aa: CASSPISRGAYEQYF
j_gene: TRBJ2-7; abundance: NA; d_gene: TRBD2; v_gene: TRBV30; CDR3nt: TGTGCCTGGAGTGGGCTAGCGGGAGGTCTCTACGAGCAGTACTTC; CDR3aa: CAWSGLAGGLYEQYF
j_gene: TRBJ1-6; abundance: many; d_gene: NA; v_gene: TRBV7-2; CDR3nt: TGTGCCAGCAGCTTACAGGGATTCGGCTCACCCCTCCACTTT; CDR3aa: CASSLQGFGSPLHF
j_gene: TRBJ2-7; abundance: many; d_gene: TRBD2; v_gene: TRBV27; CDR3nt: TGTGCCAGCAGTTTAGGACCTCCGGGACTAGCCTACGAGCAGTACTTC; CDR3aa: CASSLGPPGLAYEQYF
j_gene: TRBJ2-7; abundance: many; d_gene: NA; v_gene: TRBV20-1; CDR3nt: TGCAGTGCAACTCCCCTCTCCAGCGGGCCTAACTACGAGCAGTACTTC; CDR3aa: CSATPLSSGPNYEQYF
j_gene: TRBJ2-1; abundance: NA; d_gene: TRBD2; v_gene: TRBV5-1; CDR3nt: TGCGCCAGCAGCCCTCAGACAGACACCGGGACTAGGCGTCCTCCCACCGGCAATGAGCAGTTCTTC; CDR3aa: CASSPQTDTGTRRPPTGNEQFF
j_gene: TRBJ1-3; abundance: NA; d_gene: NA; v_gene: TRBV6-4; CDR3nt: TGTGCCAGCAGTTACGGCCGGGCCGCGTCTGGAAACACCATATATTTT; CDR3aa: CASSYGRAASGNTIYF
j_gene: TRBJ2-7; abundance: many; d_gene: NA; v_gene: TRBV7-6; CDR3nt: TGTGCCAGCAGCTTGGCCGAGAACTACGAGCAGTACTTC; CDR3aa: CASSLAENYEQYF
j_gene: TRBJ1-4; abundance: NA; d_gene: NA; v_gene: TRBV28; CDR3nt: TGTGCCAGCAGTGGGGGGCTGTTTGAAAAACTGTTTTTT; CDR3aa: CASSGGLFEKLFF